These 29 T cell receptor beta chains came from one sample sequenced in a study of spatial heterogeneity in lung cancer. Study outcomes and limitations: Expanded intratumoral alpha and beta TCR counts tracked tumor mutation counts.

These receptors have no identified antigens. Time point specified: sample taken at primary tumor resection. TCRdb analysed the 5' RACE reads with MiXCR anew, one entry per CDR3 protein. Among about 18,000 distinct CDR3 sequences listed, approximately 9.5% were seen once. Specimen: lung tumor tissue, collected at surgery. The receptor source for this set is a female donor with early-stage non-small cell lung cancer.

There are many counts of this clonotype. With the library built for alpha chains, this beta chain is off target and its frequency is not meaningful. The gene calls are TRBV4-1 and TRBJ1-4, with D tentatively TRBD1 (6 bases). The V end lost 4 bases, the J end lost 0 bases, and 18 bases lay between the germline ends. CDR1 is MGHRA and CDR2 is YSYEKL in the germline V gene. CDR3 length: 18 residues. The chain's CDR3 is CASSRQDRTHSTNEKLFF. In nucleotides, the CDR3 is TGCGCCAGCAGCCGACAAGACAGGACCCATTCAACTAATGAAAAACTGTTTTTT.

About this clonotype itself: A library made for alpha chains picked up this beta chain off target, so its size means little. The chain is built from TRBV6-1 and TRBJ1-5; the D is unclear. The V end was cut by 1 base, the J end by 1 base, with 5 bases between. This CDR3 contains 14 residues. Per the germline V gene, CDR1 is MNHNS and CDR2 is SASEGT. CDR3: CASSEGESNQPQHF. The CDR3 nucleotides read TGTGCCAGCAGTGAAGGTGAGAGCAATCAGCCCCAGCATTTT.

This clonotype was seen ten or more times. Since the library was made to target alpha chains, this beta chain is a stray read and its abundance is not meaningful. The J gene is TRBJ2-3, the V gene TRBV7-6; no firm D call. V was cut by 3 bases and J by 2 bases, with 12 bases left in between. From germline, CDR1 is SGHVS and CDR2 FNYEAQ. The CDR3 has 15 amino acids. This chain's CDR3 is CASSLFAAITDTQYF. CDR3 coding DNA: TGTGCCAGCAGCTTGTTTGCAGCCATCACAGATACGCAGTATTTT.

This clonotype was counted many times. This beta chain slipped into a library made for alpha chains as a stray read, so its size is not meaningful. The chain links TRBV20-1 to TRBJ2-3; D gene ambiguous. Germline lookup yields CDR1 DFQATT and CDR2 SNEGSKA (reference sequence). The CDR3 length is 15 residues. The ends were cut back, 2 bases at V and 0 bases at J, with 12 bases in the middle. The CDR3 sequence: CSARPPLSSTDTQYF. CDR3 DNA sequence: TGCAGTGCTAGACCCCCGCTATCTAGCACAGATACGCAGTATTTT.

Of note for this clonotype: In a library made to pick up alpha chains, this beta chain is a stray read with a size that means little. The rearrangement uses TRBV28 and TRBJ1-3; D remains ambiguous. Germline V gene lookup returns CDR1 MDHEN and CDR2 SYDVKM. The CDR3 extends over 14 amino acids. V was shortened by 6 bases and J by 1 base, with 10 bases between the two germline ends. CDR3 nucleotide sequence: TGTGCCAGCAGCCCCCTTAAGTCTGGAAACACCATATATTTT. It yields the protein CASSPLKSGNTIYF.

This clonotype was observed a handful of times. In a library made to pick up alpha chains, this beta chain is a stray read with a size that means little. The chain uses TRBV7-8 and TRBJ1-3; 10 nucleotides match TRBD1. Per germline, CDR1 SGHVS and CDR2 FQNEAQ. CDR3 length: 16 amino acids. Trimming cost V 2 bases and J 2 bases; bases outside gene matches: 3. The CDR3 is CASSLWDRGPGNTIYF. The CDR3 DNA sequence: TGTGCCAGCAGCTTATGGGACAGGGGACCTGGAAACACCATATATTTT.

Ten or more counts support this clonotype. A library prepared for alpha chains yielded this beta chain as an off-target read; its size is of little meaning. The rearrangement uses TRBV24-1 and TRBJ1-2; D is undetermined. The CDR3 totals 13 residues. V was cut by 5 bases and J by 0 bases, with 6 bases left in between. Germline CDR1 and CDR2: KGHDR and SFDVKD. The CDR3 sequence is CATSVAANYGYTF. The DNA for the CDR3 is TGTGCCACCAGTGTAGCCGCTAACTATGGCTACACCTTC.

About this clonotype: Because this beta chain is a stray read in a library intended to capture alpha chains, its abundance should not be given much weight. V and J are TRBV2 and TRBJ2-7; tentatively, D is TRBD2 (7 bases). Germline loops: CDR1 SNHLY, CDR2 FYNNEI. Trimming took 8 bases from V and 5 from J, leaving 16 bases between them. The CDR3 spans 13 residues. Here the CDR3 DNA reads TGTGCCAGCCGCCGGGGGGCAGGAAACGAGCAGTACTTC. It encodes CASRRGAGNEQYF.

This clonotype turned up a few times. This beta chain is an off-target read within a library intended for alpha chains, so its frequency means little. J is TRBJ1-4 and V is TRBV7-9; D unclear. The V end was cut by 3 bases, the J end by 7 bases, with 18 bases between. Germline loops: CDR1 SEHNR, CDR2 FQNEAQ (reference sequence). The CDR3 has 16 residues. CDR3 residues: CASSFFALGSSEKLFF. As DNA, the CDR3 is TGTGCCAGCAGCTTTTTTGCCCTCGGGTCGAGTGAAAAACTGTTTTTT.

This clonotype came up a few times. Since the library was made to target alpha chains, this beta chain is a stray read and its abundance is not meaningful. The CDR3 loop is CASSYRLNTEAFF. CDR3 DNA sequence: TGTGCCAGCAGTTACCGCCTGAACACTGAAGCTTTCTTT. The chain couples TRBV12-3 or TRBV12-4 to TRBJ1-1; no clear D. V dropped 4 bases and J dropped 0 bases, with 6 bases sitting between them. The CDR3 runs to 13 residues.

A word on this clonotype: Found in a library prepared for alpha chains, this beta chain is an off-target read, and its abundance has little meaning. The genes are TRBV7-9 and TRBJ2-5; D is tentatively TRBD1 or TRBD2 (6 bases each). The CDR3 loop spans 14 amino acids. V lost 1 base and J lost 5, with 11 bases in between. Germline CDR1 and CDR2: SEHNR and FQNEAQ (reference sequence). The CDR3 loop reads CASSLEGGLETQYF. CDR3 DNA: TGTGCCAGCAGCTTAGAAGGGGGGCTCGAGACCCAGTACTTC.

There are many counts of this clonotype. Little can be read into the size of this beta chain, an off-target read in a library designed for alpha chains. This chain joins TRBV2 and TRBJ1-6, with no clear D. The CDR3 is 11 amino acids. Germline values: CDR1 SNHLY, CDR2 FYNNEI. The CDR3 loop reads CAIRRPSPLHF. DNA for the CDR3: TGTGCAATACGCCGACCGTCCCCCCTCCACTTT.

Details on this clonotype: This beta chain is a stray sequence in a library constructed for alpha chains; its clone size is not meaningful. This chain uses TRBV27 with TRBJ2-7; the D is unclear. CDR3 length equals 13 residues. V shed 4 bases and J shed 2 bases, with 9 bases lying between them. CDR1 and CDR2 from the germline V gene are MNHEY and SMNVEV (reference sequence). The CDR3 region is CASSSYPTYEQYF. In DNA form, the CDR3 reads TGTGCCAGCAGTTCTTATCCAACCTACGAGCAGTACTTC.

Of note for this clonotype: In a library made to pick up alpha chains, this beta chain is a stray read with a size that means little. The V and J genes are TRBV6-1 and TRBJ2-7, with D possibly TRBD2 on 6 matching bases. The V end lost 4 bases, the J end lost 0 bases, and 7 bases lay between the germline ends. The CDR3 runs to 13 residues. The V gene's germline CDR1 is MNHNS and CDR2 SASEGT. DNA for the CDR3: TGTGCCAGCAGTGCCGGGAGCTCCTACGAGCAGTACTTC. Translation gives CASSAGSSYEQYF.

This clonotype has ten or more counts. In a library made to pick up alpha chains, this beta chain is a stray read with a size that means little. The CDR3 region is CASGDEETDTQYF. The CDR3 DNA reads TGTGCCAGCGGGGACGAGGAAACAGATACGCAGTATTTT. The chain links TRBV28 to TRBJ2-3; either TRBD1 or TRBD2 may fit D (5 bases each). Trimming removed 8 bases at V and 3 bases at J, with 12 bases between. Germline CDR1 MDHEN, CDR2 SYDVKM. CDR3 length: 13 residues.

The sample holds many counts of this clonotype. This beta chain is a stray sequence in a library constructed for alpha chains; its clone size is not meaningful. This sequence joins TRBV29-1 and TRBJ1-1, with 8 nucleotides matching TRBD1. Per germline, CDR1 SQVTM and CDR2 ANQGSEA. The J segment lost 2 bases and the V segment lost 3 bases, leaving 5 bases of the junction unmatched. The CDR3 length is 14 residues. This chain's CDR3 is CSVDLQGANTEAFF. The CDR3 DNA is TGCAGCGTTGATCTCCAGGGGGCAAACACTGAAGCTTTCTTT. Looking up the rest from reference TRBV29-1 and TRBJ1-1 gives the full variable domain: SAVISQKPSRDICQRGTSLTIQCQVDSQVTMMFWYRQQPGQSLTLIATANQGSEATYESGFVIDKFPISRPNLTFSTLTVSNMSPEDSSIYLCSVDLQGANTEAFFGQGTRLTVV.

This clonotype was observed many times. This beta chain represents an off-target read in a library built for alpha chains; its size is of limited meaning. V and J are TRBV2 and TRBJ2-1; TRBD2 aligns across 8 bases. V was pared by 6 bases and J by 5 bases, with 3 bases of the junction left unmatched. The CDR3 consists of 13 residues. Germline CDR1 SNHLY, CDR2 FYNNEI. The CDR3 DNA follows: TGTGCCAGCAGGACTAGCGCCCACAATGAGCAGTTCTTC. Translated, it gives CASRTSAHNEQFF.

As to this clonotype: A read error may explain this, as a much larger clone is one base away. Because the library targeted alpha chains, this beta chain is an off-target read whose size means little. The J gene is TRBJ1-1, the V gene TRBV29-1, with D possibly TRBD1 on 5 matching bases. Germline V lookup: CDR1 SQVTM, CDR2 ANQGSEA. The CDR3 is 11 residues long. Between the trimmed V and J ends, which lost 7 bases and 6 bases, there was a span of 12 bases. CDR3 loop: CSARQWPEAFF. CDR3 nucleotides: TGCAGCGCGCGACAGTGGCCTGAAGCTTTCTTT. Full variable domain (outside the CDR3, taken from reference TRBV29-1 and TRBJ1-1): SAVISQKPSRDICQRGTSLTIQCQVDSQVTMMFWYRQQPGQSLTLIATANQGSEATYESGFVIDKFPISRPNLTFSTLTVSNMSPEDSSIYLCSARQWPEAFFGQGTRLTVV.

This clonotype was counted at least ten times. Since it is a stray read in a library aimed at alpha chains, this beta chain has a size that is not meaningful. The rearrangement joins TRBV2 to TRBJ2-5, with 10 nucleotides matching TRBD1. Germline lookup yields CDR1 SNHLY and CDR2 FYNNEI. The CDR3 sequence is 14 residues long. Germline trimming cut 6 bases from V and 5 bases from J; bases unmatched to any gene: 6. CDR3: CASRTTGGVETQYF. The DNA of the CDR3 is TGTGCCAGCAGGACGACAGGGGGCGTGGAGACCCAGTACTTC.

By share, this clonotype ranks as medium-sized (0.01 to 0.1%). This beta chain appears as a stray read in a library generated for alpha chains; its size is not informative. The rearrangement joins TRBV2 to TRBJ2-5; D is unclear. The CDR3 loop spans 16 amino acids. The V gene's germline CDR1 is SNHLY and CDR2 FYNNEI. V was trimmed by 3 bases and J by 4 bases, leaving 18 bases between them. CDR3 DNA sequence: TGTGCCAGCAGTGATGAGAGCCTCCTGGAGTCAGAGACCCAGTACTTC. This gives the protein CASSDESLLESETQYF.

The table lists this clonotype with a few counts. This beta chain represents an off-target read in a library built for alpha chains; its size is of limited meaning. The gene calls are TRBV7-2 and TRBJ2-5; D unresolved. The CDR3 sequence is 15 residues long. V gave up 1 base and J gave up 2 bases, with 11 bases separating them. CDR1 and CDR2 from the germline V gene are SGHTA and FQGNSA. Written as DNA, the CDR3 is TGTGCCAGCAGCTTAGTATGGGCCGATCAAGAGACCCAGTACTTC. This translates into CASSLVWADQETQYF.

Ten or more counts support this clonotype. This beta chain is a stray read from a library made for alpha chains; its abundance is not meaningful. This chain joins TRBV7-2 and TRBJ2-2, with a possible D match to TRBD2 (7 bases). CDR3 size: 15 residues. Trimming stripped 5 bases from V and 3 bases from J, with 13 bases between. CDR1 is SGHTA and CDR2 is FQGNSA in the germline V gene. The CDR3 protein is CASSRPGGHTGELFF. The DNA of the CDR3 is TGTGCCAGCAGCCGACCGGGGGGCCACACCGGGGAGCTGTTTTTT.

Turning to this clonotype: The library was designed around alpha chains, so this beta chain is a stray read whose abundance carries little weight. The chain couples TRBV5-1 to TRBJ2-1; TRBD2 matches 8 bases. Germline CDR1 SGHRS, CDR2 YFSETQ. The trim removed 1 base at V and 9 bases at J, leaving 9 bases unmatched. The CDR3 runs 15 residues. In DNA form, the CDR3 reads TGCGCCAGCAGCTTGACGAGCGGGGGACCCAGTGAGCAGTTCTTC. Encoded protein: CASSLTSGGPSEQFF. Filled out from reference TRBV5-1 and TRBJ2-1, the complete variable domain reads KAGVTQTPRYLIKTRGQQVTLSCSPISGHRSVSWYQQTPGQGLQFLFEYFSETQRNKGNFPGRFSGRQFSNSRSEMNVSTLELGDSALYLCASSLTSGGPSEQFFGPGTRLTVL.

This clonotype was observed at least ten times. A library made for alpha chains picked up this beta chain off target, so its size means little. The chain combines TRBV20-1 with TRBJ2-3; TRBD2 matches 8 bases. CDR1 DFQATT and CDR2 SNEGSKA come from the germline V gene (reference sequence). V dropped 3 bases and J dropped 2; count of bases not matched to a gene: 4. This CDR3 contains 14 residues. CDR3 sequence: CSASGGGFTDTQYF. CDR3 DNA sequence: TGCAGTGCTAGCGGGGGGGGATTCACAGATACGCAGTATTTT.

This clonotype occurred once. The junction differs from germline at one of its ends, possibly a read error. Because the library targeted alpha chains, this beta chain is an off-target read whose size means little. This chain links TRBV5-1 with TRBJ2-3, with D hard to call. The CDR3 totals 14 residues. The germline V gene has CDR1 SGHRS and CDR2 YFSETQ. The CDR3 reads CASSLRPDTDTQNF. The CDR3 nucleotides are TGCGCCAGCAGCTTACGCCCAGACACAGATACGCAGAATTTT.

In its sample, this clonotype was seen a few times. A junction end diverges from the germline sequence, so it may reflect a read error. Since the library was made to target alpha chains, this beta chain is a stray read and its abundance is not meaningful. The chain carries TRBV10-3 and TRBJ2-3; 9 bases are a match to TRBD2. CDR1 is ENHRY and CDR2 is SYGVKD in the germline V gene. CDR3 length equals 18 residues. CDR3 loop: CAISDSPAGGPRTGTQYF. CDR3 bases: TGTGCCATCAGTGACTCGCCAGCGGGGGGCCCGCGTACAGGTACGCAGTATTTT.

The table lists this clonotype with many counts. As an off-target read in a library built for alpha chains, this beta chain has a frequency of little significance. V and J are TRBV7-9 and TRBJ2-7; the D gene is possibly TRBD1 (6 bases). Germline V gene sequence: CDR1 SEHNR, CDR2 FQNEAQ (reference sequence). V was cut by 5 bases and J by 6 bases, with 8 bases left in between. The CDR3 is made up of 11 amino acids. CDR3 sequence reads: CASSGGLEQYF. CDR3 nucleotide sequence: TGTGCCAGCAGCGGGGGCCTCGAGCAGTACTTC.

In the case of this clonotype: This beta chain slipped into a library made for alpha chains as a stray read, so its size is not meaningful. The genes are TRBV2 and TRBJ1-2; 9 bases align to TRBD1. J gave up 7 bases and V 6 bases, and 6 bases lay outside the gene matches. CDR1 is SNHLY, CDR2 FYNNEI, per germline. The CDR3 has 13 residues. This CDR3 reads CASSRDRVSGYTF. CDR3 DNA sequence: TGTGCCAGCAGCCGGGACAGGGTGTCTGGCTACACCTTC. Variable domain in full (rest from reference TRBV2 and TRBJ1-2): EPEVTQTPSHQVTQMGQEVILRCVPISNHLYFYWYRQILGQKVEFLVSFYNNEISEKSEIFDDQFSVERPDGSNFTLKIRSTKLEDSAMYFCASSRDRVSGYTFGSGTRLTVV.

This clonotype came up a few times. Since the library was made to target alpha chains, this beta chain is a stray read and its abundance is not meaningful. This chain links TRBV4-3 with TRBJ2-5; 7 bases line up with TRBD2. From germline, CDR1 is LGHNA and CDR2 YSLEER. V trimming: 0 bases; J trimming: 1 base; junction bases outside the gene matches: 2. The length of the CDR3 is 15 residues. The CDR3 is CASSQDRGGQETQYF. CDR3 bases: TGCGCCAGCAGCCAAGATCGCGGGGGCCAAGAGACCCAGTACTTC.